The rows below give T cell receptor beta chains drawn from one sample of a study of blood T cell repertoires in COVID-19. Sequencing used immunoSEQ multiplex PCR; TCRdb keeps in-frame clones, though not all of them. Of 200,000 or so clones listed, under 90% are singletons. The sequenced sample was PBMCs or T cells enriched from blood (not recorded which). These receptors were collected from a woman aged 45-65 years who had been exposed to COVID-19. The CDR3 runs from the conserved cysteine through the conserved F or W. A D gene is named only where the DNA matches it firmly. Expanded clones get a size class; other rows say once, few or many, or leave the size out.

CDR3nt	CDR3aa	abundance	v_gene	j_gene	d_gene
TGCGCCAGCAGCCGGGGGGGTGATGAAAAACTGTTTTTT	CASSRGGDEKLFF	.	TRBV5-1	TRBJ1-4	.
TGTGCCAGCAGCCAAGGAGTCTATGGCTACACCTTC	CASSQGVYGYTF	.	TRBV3-1/TRBV3-2	TRBJ1-2	.
TGCGCCAGCACCTGGACAGTGAACACTGAAGCTTTCTTT	CASTWTVNTEAFF	.	TRBV10-2	TRBJ1-1	.
TGCGCCAGCAGCTCGGACAGGCCGATCTATGGCTACACCTTC	CASSSDRPIYGYTF	.	TRBV5-1	TRBJ1-2	TRBD1
TGTGCCAGCATAAGGGGGGGGGCAGCCGGGGAGCTGTTTTTT	CASIRGGAAGELFF	.	TRBV6-6	TRBJ2-2	.
TGTGCCAGCAGTTCTAGCGGGGACACCGGGGAGCTGTTTTTT	CASSSSGDTGELFF	.	TRBV6-2/TRBV6-3	TRBJ2-2	TRBD2
TGTGCCAGCAGCGTAGTAGCGGGGGGGCAATCCTACAATGAGCAGTTCTTC	CASSVVAGGQSYNEQFF	.	TRBV9	TRBJ2-1	TRBD2
TGTGCCAGCAGTGAACCCCGAAACCCCCACGAGCGGCCCCAGCATTTT	CASSEPRNPHERPQHF	.	TRBV6-1	TRBJ1-5	.
TGTGCCAGCAGCGTGGGGACTAGCGGGTCCACAGATACGCAGTATTTT	CASSVGTSGSTDTQYF	.	TRBV9	TRBJ2-3	TRBD2
TGTGCCAGCAGCCTACAGGGGATTAACACCGGGGAGCTGTTTTTT	CASSLQGINTGELFF	.	TRBV11-2	TRBJ2-2	TRBD1
TGTGCCAGCAGCCTTCGACAGTCCGGAAGGTCACCCCTCCACTTT	CASSLRQSGRSPLHF	.	TRBV27	TRBJ1-6	.
TGTGCCACCAGCAGAGTGACGGAGTACCAAGAGACCCAGTACTTC	CATSRVTEYQETQYF	.	TRBV15	TRBJ2-5	.
TGTGCCAGCAGCGTCTTTGGGACATCTGGAAACACCATATATTTT	CASSVFGTSGNTIYF	.	TRBV28	TRBJ1-3	.
TGCGCCAGCAGTCTTGTCCAGGGCGAGACCCAGTACTTC	CASSLVQGETQYF	once	TRBV4-1	TRBJ2-5	.
TGTGCCTCCGGGACAGGAACCTACGAGCAGTACTTC	CASGTGTYEQYF	.	TRBV28	TRBJ2-7	TRBD1
TGTGCCAGCAGCTTGGGAGTAGCAGGGGCGACCCAGTACTTC	CASSLGVAGATQYF	.	TRBV5-5	TRBJ2-5	.
TGTGCCAGCCTGCCAGGGTTCGGCGGGGAGCTGTTTTTT	CASLPGFGGELFF	.	TRBV25-1	TRBJ2-2	.
TGTGCCACCAGCAGAGATCACACCTACGAGCAGTACTTC	CATSRDHTYEQYF	.	TRBV15	TRBJ2-7	.
TGTGCCAGCAGCTTAGATAAGCGGGGGAACACAGATACGCAGTATTTT	CASSLDKRGNTDTQYF	.	TRBV7-8	TRBJ2-3	TRBD2
TGTGCCAGCAGCCCTACAGGGTGGACTGAAGCTTTCTTT	CASSPTGWTEAFF	.	TRBV6-2/TRBV6-3	TRBJ1-1	.
TGTGCCAGCACCATACCAAGCGGGGGTCAGCCCCAGCATTTT	CASTIPSGGQPQHF	.	TRBV6-1	TRBJ1-5	.
TGTGCCTGGAGTGTACTCAGGACAGGGAATAGTATTGCGGAAACTTTCTTT	CAWSVLRTGNSIAETFF	.	TRBV30	TRBJ1-1	TRBD1
TGTGCCAGCTCACCACCCGGGAGGGACAATCAGCCCCAGCATTTT	CASSPPGRDNQPQHF	.	TRBV18	TRBJ1-5	.
TGTGCCAGCACAAAGCGACAGCAAAATCAGCCCCAGCATTTT	CASTKRQQNQPQHF	.	TRBV2	TRBJ1-5	.
TGTGCCAGCTCATTCGGGACAGGGGGATCTGGAAACACCATATATTTT	CASSFGTGGSGNTIYF	once	TRBV18	TRBJ1-3	TRBD1
TGCGCCAGCAGCCCCCACGGGGTCTCTCAGCCCCAGCATTTT	CASSPHGVSQPQHF	once	TRBV5-1	TRBJ1-5	.
TGTGCCAGCAGCTTAAGGGGGGGTCGAGCTTTCTTT	CASSLRGGRAFF	.	TRBV11-2	TRBJ1-1	.
TGTGCCAGCAGTTTGGGAGGGAGTTCACCCCTCCACTTT	CASSLGGSSPLHF	.	TRBV2	TRBJ1-6	.
TGTGCCAGCAGCTCGGCCTATAGCGGGGTCTCCCCCGGGGAGCTGTTTTTT	CASSSAYSGVSPGELFF	once	TRBV7-2	TRBJ2-2	TRBD2
TGTGCCAGCAGTTTAAACAGGGTCGCAGATACGCAGTATTTT	CASSLNRVADTQYF	.	TRBV27	TRBJ2-3	.
TGTGCCAGCAGCTTAAGCGGGACAGGGTACAATGAGCAGTTCTTC	CASSLSGTGYNEQFF	.	TRBV7-9	TRBJ2-1	TRBD1
TGTGCCAGCAGTAATACCGGGACAGGGAGTGGCTACACCTTC	CASSNTGTGSGYTF	few	TRBV2	TRBJ1-2	TRBD1
TGCAGTGCTTCACAGAACACACCCCTCCACTTT	CSASQNTPLHF	.	TRBV20-1	TRBJ1-6	.
TGTGCCAGCAGCCATGCTACGGGGTTCTACAATGAGCAGTTCTTC	CASSHATGFYNEQFF	.	TRBV13	TRBJ2-1	.
TGTGCCAGTGGAGTCACAGGGACAGGCTATGGCTACACCTTC	CASGVTGTGYGYTF	.	TRBV19	TRBJ1-2	TRBD1
TGTGCCAGCAGCCAAGAACCGGGAACTAATGAAAAACTGTTTTTT	CASSQEPGTNEKLFF	.	TRBV4-2	TRBJ1-4	.
TGTGCCAGTAGTGCCGACAGGGAATTCGGCTACACCTTC	CASSADREFGYTF	.	TRBV19	TRBJ1-2	TRBD1
TGTGCCAGCAGTTTACGGCAGGGGGCGAGTTCACCCCTCCACTTT	CASSLRQGASSPLHF	once	TRBV28	TRBJ1-6	TRBD1
TGTGCCATCAGTTCGGGACAAACCCCCGGGGAGCTGTTTTTT	CAISSGQTPGELFF	few	TRBV10-3	TRBJ2-2	.
TGCGCCAGCAGCCCCGGGAGATCAACTAATGAAAAACTGTTTTTT	CASSPGRSTNEKLFF	.	TRBV5-1	TRBJ1-4	.
TGTGCCAGCAGCCGGACTAGCCCCCCGCAGTGGTATTTT	CASSRTSPPQWYF	.	TRBV2	TRBJ2-3	TRBD2
TGTGCCAGCAGCGTAAGCGGGGGGGCCTACAATGAGCAGTTCTTC	CASSVSGGAYNEQFF	once	TRBV7-9	TRBJ2-1	TRBD2
TGTGCCAGCAGCCCAGACCATAACTATGGCTACACCTTC	CASSPDHNYGYTF	.	TRBV3-1/TRBV3-2	TRBJ1-2	.
TGTGCCAGCACCCTAGCGATTCCGGGGACTAGCGGGGAGTACGAGCAGTACTTC	CASTLAIPGTSGEYEQYF	.	TRBV7-2	TRBJ2-7	TRBD2
TGCGCCAGCAGCATACAGGGGGGGATGAACACTGAAGCTTTCTTT	CASSIQGGMNTEAFF	.	TRBV5-1	TRBJ1-1	TRBD1
TGTGCCTTAAACAGGGCCGGTCAGCCCCAGCATTTT	CALNRAGQPQHF	.	TRBV28	TRBJ1-5	.
TGTGCCAGCAGCTTAACAGACCACAGCTCTGGGGCCAACGTCCTGACTTTC	CASSLTDHSSGANVLTF	few	TRBV7-6	TRBJ2-6	.
TGTGCCACCAGTGACCCTCATTCTAGCGGGCGATACAATGAGCAGTTCTTC	CATSDPHSSGRYNEQFF	.	TRBV24-1	TRBJ2-1	TRBD2
TGTGCCATCAACTCCGGGACAGATTTCTCTGGGGCCAACGTCCTGACTTTC	CAINSGTDFSGANVLTF	.	TRBV10-3	TRBJ2-6	TRBD1
TGTGCCAGCTCACAAAGCGGGGGGGCCTTGGAGACCCAGTACTTC	CASSQSGGALETQYF	.	TRBV18	TRBJ2-5	TRBD2
TGTGCCAGCAGCCCGAAGGGGGGACTACTCTCAGATACGCAGTATTTT	CASSPKGGLLSDTQYF	.	TRBV14	TRBJ2-3	.
TGTGCCAGCAGCTTTCGGGACAGGGGTTCAAAAGATACGCAGTATTTT	CASSFRDRGSKDTQYF	.	TRBV7-2	TRBJ2-3	TRBD1
TGTGCCAGCAGAGCCCCCCCGACAGACGGCTACACCTTC	CASRAPPTDGYTF	.	TRBV7-2	TRBJ1-2	.
TGTGCCAGCAGCAAAGGCGGCTTTGTCAGCTCGCGGTATGGCTACACCTTC	CASSKGGFVSSRYGYTF	few	TRBV21-1	TRBJ1-2	.
TGTGCCAGCGGGGGGGCCGCTAACACTGAAGCTTTCTTT	CASGGAANTEAFF	.	TRBV3-1/TRBV3-2	TRBJ1-1	.
TGTGCCAGCAGAAACCCCCGGGACAGCTATAATTCACCCCTCCACTTT	CASRNPRDSYNSPLHF	once	TRBV28	TRBJ1-6	TRBD1
TGTGCCAGCAGCGTAGGCCCACACCCCACAGATACGCAGTATTTT	CASSVGPHPTDTQYF	once	TRBV9	TRBJ2-3	.
TGCGCCAGCAGCCCTAGGGGGGGTGAAACAGATACGCAGTATTTT	CASSPRGGETDTQYF	.	TRBV5-1	TRBJ2-3	.
TGCAGCGCCCTTTCGGGGGGTCGGCGGACTGAAGCTTTCTTT	CSALSGGRRTEAFF	.	TRBV29-1	TRBJ1-1	.